The present TCR beta chain was sequenced within a study of OX40 agonist ivuxolimab in advanced cancers. The data were produced by immunoSEQ multiplex PCR, yet TCRdb's version contains in-frame clones alone and is incomplete. The sample has about 80,000 clones; around nine tenths are singletons. Unmatched junction bases numbered 11, after V lost 6 bases and J lost 3 bases. The CDR3 runs 15 residues. The germline V gene has CDR1 MNHEY and CDR2 SVGAGI. The TCR sequence derives from an adult with an advanced solid tumor such as melanoma, head and neck, liver or kidney cancer. Sequenced here: CD4+ or CD8+ T cells sorted from blood, sampled in a trial of the OX40 agonist ivuxolimab. This chain connects TRBV6-5 to TRBJ2-7, with 7 bases lining up with TRBD2. CDR3 amino acids: CASRSLAKENYEQYF. The CDR3 DNA reads TGTGCCAGCAGGTCACTAGCGAAAGAAAACTACGAGCAGTACTTC.